Below are 30 T cell receptor beta chains sequenced from a single sample in a study of blood T cell repertoires in COVID-19 (TCRdb year 2020). The library came from the immunoSEQ multiplex PCR assay. TCRdb limited this immuneACCESS table to in-frame rearrangements with V and J called. A share of clones is missing; checked studies link under half to unresolved V genes, and the rest is unexplained. The sample table shows 200,000 to 250,000 clones, and about 90% are seen once. Over 3% of the sample lies in the top ten. Input material: peripheral blood. The receptor source for this set is a woman aged 25 to 39 who had recovered from COVID-19.

The chain couples TRBV24-1 to TRBJ2-3, with a possible D match to TRBD2 (7 bases). V lost 5 bases, J lost 5 bases, and 13 bases lay in between. The CDR3 is 14 residues long. Per germline, CDR1 KGHDR and CDR2 SFDVKD. This CDR3 reads CATSGGGPQDTQYF. Here the CDR3 DNA reads TGTGCCACCAGTGGGGGGGGGCCTCAAGATACGCAGTATTTT.

The chain links TRBV6-6 to TRBJ2-7, with D possibly TRBD1 on 6 matching bases. Trimming cost V 6 bases and J 7 bases, with 16 bases left between them. Per germline, CDR1 MNHNY and CDR2 SVGAGI (reference sequence). The CDR3 spans 13 residues. CDR3 region: CASRLVQGEEQYF. The CDR3 DNA is TGTGCCAGCAGACTCGTACAGGGAGAGGAGCAGTACTTC.

The V gene is TRBV11-3, the J gene TRBJ2-1; no clear D. V lost 3 bases to trimming and J lost 3 bases, with 6 bases between them. This CDR3 spans 13 amino acids. Germline V gene data show CDR1 as SGHNT and CDR2 as YENEEA. In nucleotides, the CDR3 is TGTGCCAGCAGCTTGAGGTTCTACAATGAGCAGTTCTTC. Translated: CASSLRFYNEQFF.

The chain couples TRBV30 to TRBJ2-5; a weak D match, TRBD1 (6 bases). The germline V gene encodes CDR1 GTSNPN and CDR2 SVGIG (reference sequence). With 2 bases removed from V and 5 bases from J, the gap between germline ends came to 9 bases. This CDR3 region has 12 residues. DNA of the CDR3: TGTGCCTGGAGTTGGGGGCAGGAGACCCAGTACTTC. Amino acid sequence: CAWSWGQETQYF.

This clone was recorded once. The chain has TRBV15 and TRBJ1-5, with TRBD1 matching 10 bases. Trimming took 1 base from V and 0 from J; bases not matched to a gene: 12. The CDR3 loop spans 20 amino acids. The V gene's germline CDR1 is LNHNV and CDR2 YYDKDF (reference sequence). CDR3 in amino acids: CATSRGGRQGAGNSNQPQHF. CDR3 nucleotide sequence: TGTGCCACCAGCAGAGGGGGACGACAGGGGGCGGGGAATAGCAATCAGCCCCAGCATTTT.

CDR3: CASSYHRGGHEQYF. The DNA for the CDR3 is TGTGCCAGCAGCTATCACCGGGGGGGCCACGAGCAGTACTTC. The rearrangement uses TRBV7-8 and TRBJ2-7, with TRBD2 matching over 8 bases. The CDR3 contains 14 residues. In germline, CDR1 is SGHVS, CDR2 FQNEAQ. V was pared by 4 bases and J by 5 bases, with 7 bases of the junction left unmatched.

This chain connects TRBV6-2 or TRBV6-3 to TRBJ1-1, with a possible D match to TRBD1 (5 bases). CDR1 MNHEY and CDR2 SVGEGT come from the germline V gene. There are 13 residues in the CDR3. V lost 5 bases and J 4 bases, leaving 11 bases between the germline ends. The CDR3 DNA reads TGTGCCAGCAGTCCGACAGAAATCACTGAAGCTTTCTTT. This gives the protein CASSPTEITEAFF.

This chain connects TRBV19 to TRBJ1-6, with 9 bases aligning to TRBD1. The J segment lost 9 bases and the V segment lost 1 base, leaving 4 bases of the junction unmatched. CDR1 and CDR2 (germline): LNHDA, SQIVND (reference sequence). This CDR3 comprises 15 residues. CDR3: CASSIGGTGSSPLHF. For the CDR3, the DNA is TGTGCCAGTAGTATAGGCGGGACAGGGTCTTCACCCCTCCACTTT.

V usage is TRBV5-1 and J usage is TRBJ1-3; no firm D call. V was clipped by 0 bases and J by 0 bases, with 7 bases between them. Germline CDR1 SGHRS, CDR2 YFSETQ. The CDR3 spans 15 residues. The CDR3 spells CASSLVGDSGNTIYF. The CDR3 DNA is TGCGCCAGCAGCTTGGTCGGGGACTCTGGAAACACCATATATTTT.

DNA for the CDR3: TGTGCCAGCAGTGCTCAGACTAGCGAAAATGAGCAGTTCTTC. Amino acid sequence: CASSAQTSENEQFF. The chain couples TRBV2 to TRBJ2-1, with 8 positions matching TRBD2. J was trimmed by 7 bases and V by 4 bases; bases with no gene match: 6. The germline V gene encodes CDR1 SNHLY and CDR2 FYNNEI. CDR3 length: 14 amino acids. Full variable domain (rest looked up from reference TRBV2 and TRBJ2-1): EPEVTQTPSHQVTQMGQEVILRCVPISNHLYFYWYRQILGQKVEFLVSFYNNEISEKSEIFDDQFSVERPDGSNFTLKIRSTKLEDSAMYFCASSAQTSENEQFFGPGTRLTVL.

The chain couples TRBV24-1 to TRBJ1-3; TRBD1 aligns across 10 bases. Germline V gene sequence: CDR1 KGHDR, CDR2 SFDVKD. The CDR3 sequence is 19 residues long. V was clipped by 0 bases and J by 0 bases; unmatched bases: 7. The chain's CDR3 is CATSDLIGQGVNSGNTIYF. CDR3 sequence (DNA): TGTGCCACCAGTGATTTGATCGGACAGGGGGTAAACTCTGGAAACACCATATATTTT.

The rearrangement joins TRBV11-2 to TRBJ2-5, with D perhaps TRBD1 (6 bases). The CDR3 runs to 15 residues. Trimming shortened V by 1 base and J by 3 bases, and 12 bases separated the two germline ends. Germline CDR1 SGHAT, CDR2 FQNNGV. CDR3: CASSLVDRSEETQYF. The CDR3 DNA reads as TGTGCCAGCAGCTTAGTCGACAGGTCGGAAGAGACCCAGTACTTC.

The rearrangement uses TRBV18 and TRBJ2-7; 7 positions agree with TRBD2. Germline V gene data show CDR1 as KGHSH and CDR2 as LQKENI. The CDR3 is 14 residues long. The ends lost 3 bases at V and 6 bases at J; junction bases unmatched: 8. CDR3 in DNA: TGTGCCAGCTCACCTTCTCGGGGCGGGGGCGAGCAGTACTTC. The encoded protein is CASSPSRGGGEQYF.

This chain uses TRBV27 with TRBJ1-1, with 9 bases lining up with TRBD1. In germline, CDR1 is MNHEY, CDR2 SMNVEV (reference sequence). CDR3 size: 14 residues. Unmatched junction bases numbered 3, after V lost 5 bases and J lost 2 bases. CDR3 sequence: CASSQQGANTEAFF. For the CDR3, the DNA is TGTGCCAGCAGTCAACAGGGGGCTAACACTGAAGCTTTCTTT.

On this clone: Compared with germline, one end of the junction differs, possibly owing to a read error. The chain employs TRBV14 and TRBJ2-2; a weak D match, TRBD2 (5 bases). Germline V gene lookup returns CDR1 SGHDN and CDR2 FVKESK. The CDR3 has 14 amino acids. The CDR3 here is CASSPYKSGGQLFF. Written as DNA, the CDR3 is TGTGCCAGCAGCCCCTACAAATCGGGCGGGCAGCTGTTTTTT. Full variable domain (remainder filled in from reference TRBV14 and TRBJ2-2): EAGVTQFPSHSVIEKGQTVTLRCDPISGHDNLYWYRRVMGKEIKFLLHFVKESKQDESGMPNNRFLAERTGGTYSTLKVQPAELEDSGVYFCASSPYKSGGQLFFGEGSRLTVL.

The rearrangement uses TRBV21-1 and TRBJ2-5; TRBD1, as called in the table, went unchecked against the DNA. TRBV21-1 constitutes a pseudogene. This CDR3 comprises 13 residues. Here the CDR3 reads CANDRGTKETQYF. In DNA form, the CDR3 reads TGTGCCAACGACAGGGGGACAAAAGAGACCCAGTACTTC.

This clone turned up a few times. The genes are TRBV18 and TRBJ1-2, with a weak D call TRBD1 (5 bases). The length of the CDR3 is 15 residues. Between the trimmed V and J ends, which lost 4 bases and 2 bases, there was a span of 14 bases. Germline assignment: CDR1 KGHSH and CDR2 LQKENI. Here the CDR3 DNA reads TGTGCCAGCTCACAAGCCCCCCAGGGCAACTATGGCTACACCTTC. It yields the protein CASSQAPQGNYGYTF. The full variable domain, in which reference TRBV18 and TRBJ1-2 provide the parts outside the CDR3, is NAGVMQNPRHLVRRRGQEARLRCSPMKGHSHVYWYRQLPEEGLKFMVYLQKENIIDESGMPKERFSAEFPKEGPSILRIQQVVRGDSAAYFCASSQAPQGNYGYTFGSGTRLTVV.

CDR3 amino acids: CASRDRGPTNEKLFF. The CDR3 coding sequence is TGTGCCAGCCGGGACAGGGGGCCCACTAATGAAAAACTGTTTTTT. The chain employs TRBV19 and TRBJ1-4, with 12 nucleotides matching TRBD1. Losses at the gene ends were 9 bases for V and 2 bases for J; bases not matched to a gene: 4. Per germline, CDR1 LNHDA and CDR2 SQIVND (reference sequence). The CDR3 consists of 15 residues.

The gene calls are TRBV30 and TRBJ1-2, with D possibly TRBD1 on 5 matching bases. Germline V lookup: CDR1 GTSNPN, CDR2 SVGIG (reference sequence). Trimming took 2 bases from V and 2 from J, leaving 9 bases between them. CDR3 size: 13 residues. CDR3 DNA: TGTGCCTGGAGTTTCAGGGCCAACTATGGCTACACCTTC. This sequence encodes CAWSFRANYGYTF.

The chain carries TRBV5-4 and TRBJ2-3; the match to TRBD2 covers 13 bases. The trim removed 4 bases at V and 1 base at J, leaving 3 bases unmatched. Germline V gene data show CDR1 as SGHNT and CDR2 as YYREEE (reference sequence). This CDR3 contains 16 residues. The chain's CDR3 is CASSPGTSGGTDTQYF. CDR3 in DNA: TGTGCCAGCAGCCCCGGGACTAGCGGGGGCACAGATACGCAGTATTTT. The full variable domain, in which reference TRBV5-4 and TRBJ2-3 provide the parts outside the CDR3, is ETGVTQSPTHLIKTRGQQVTLRCSSQSGHNTVSWYQQALGQGPQFIFQYYREEENGRGNFPPRFSGLQFPNYSSELNVNALELDDSALYLCASSPGTSGGTDTQYFGPGTRLTVL.

The chain recombines TRBV2 with TRBJ2-7; 7 bases are shared with TRBD1. V dropped 5 bases and J dropped 7; count of bases not matched to a gene: 8. CDR1 and CDR2 from the germline V gene are SNHLY and FYNNEI. The CDR3 has 13 residues. CDR3 sequence: CASSRQGSGEQYF. DNA of the CDR3: TGTGCCAGCAGTAGACAGGGTTCCGGGGAGCAGTACTTC.

This chain connects TRBV6-1 to TRBJ2-3; 12 bases are shared with TRBD1. The CDR3 covers 18 residues. Germline values: CDR1 MNHNS, CDR2 SASEGT. With 1 base clipped from V and 6 bases from J, the junction kept 11 bases outside the gene matches. DNA of the CDR3: TGTGCCAGCAGTGAAGGCCGGAGGGACAGGGGGCTCCCCGATACGCAGTATTTT. Translation: CASSEGRRDRGLPDTQYF.

V gene TRBV27 combines with J gene TRBJ2-3; maybe TRBD2 (5 bases). This CDR3 contains 15 residues. Per germline, CDR1 MNHEY and CDR2 SMNVEV (reference sequence). V lost 2 bases and J 0 bases, leaving 9 bases between the germline ends. The DNA of the CDR3 is TGTGCCAGCAGTTTAATAGGAGGCAGCACAGATACGCAGTATTTT. It specifies CASSLIGGSTDTQYF.

This rearrangement joins TRBV15 to TRBJ1-5, with no clear D. Per germline, CDR1 LNHNV and CDR2 YYDKDF (reference sequence). The CDR3 length is 12 residues. CDR3 region: CDERNSNQPQHF. DNA of the CDR3: TGTGATGAGAGGAATAGCAATCAGCCCCAGCATTTT.

For the CDR3, the DNA is TGTGCTAGCTCCGACAGGGGGCAATACGAGCAGTACTTC. Translating it yields CASSDRGQYEQYF. This chain uses TRBV12-5 with TRBJ2-7; the match to TRBD1 covers 10 bases. Germline V gene data show CDR1 as LGHNT and CDR2 as FRNRAP. V lost 9 bases to trimming and J lost 4 bases; unmatched junction nucleotides: 6. This CDR3 comprises 13 residues. The full variable domain, its missing parts supplied by reference TRBV12-5 and TRBJ2-7, is DARVTQTPRHKVTEMGQEVTMRCQPILGHNTVFWYRQTMMQGLELLAYFRNRAPLDDSGMPKDRFSAEMPDATLATLKIQPSEPRDSAVYFCASSDRGQYEQYFGPGTRLTVT.

The chain recombines TRBV11-2 with TRBJ1-3; 7 bases align to TRBD1. V dropped 5 bases and J dropped 8; count of bases not matched to a gene: 12. From germline, CDR1 is SGHAT and CDR2 FQNNGV. CDR3 length: 15 amino acids. The CDR3 DNA follows: TGTGCCAGCAGCCTCTCTTCAGGGGGAGGTCACACCATATATTTT. This translates into CASSLSSGGGHTIYF.

This clone showed up just once. The V and J genes are TRBV11-2 and TRBJ1-4, with D possibly being TRBD1 (6 bases). Germline CDR1 reads SGHAT; CDR2 reads FQNNGV. Trimming removed 3 bases from V and 7 bases from J, with 15 bases in between. The CDR3 has 15 amino acids. The CDR3 is CASSFQTGLGEKLFF. Written as DNA, the CDR3 is TGTGCCAGCAGCTTTCAGACAGGTCTGGGTGAAAAACTGTTTTTT.

The J gene is TRBJ2-5, the V gene TRBV7-3, with 11 bases identical to TRBD2. Looked up from germline, CDR1 is SGHTA and CDR2 is FQGTGA. The CDR3 is made up of 16 amino acids. Losses at the gene ends were 1 base for V and 7 bases for J; bases not matched to a gene: 8. CDR3 amino acids: CASSLSSGGAEGTQYF. In nucleotides, the CDR3 is TGTGCCAGCAGCTTAAGTAGCGGGGGGGCCGAAGGGACCCAGTACTTC. Full variable domain (outside the CDR3, taken from reference TRBV7-3 and TRBJ2-5): GAGVSQTPSNKVTEKGKYVELRCDPISGHTALYWYRQSLGQGPEFLIYFQGTGAADDSGLPNDRFFAVRPEGSVSTLKIQRTERGDSAVYLCASSLSSGGAEGTQYFGPGTRLLVL.

The chain couples TRBV4-3 to TRBJ2-3; TRBD2 matches at 13 bases. The J segment lost 1 base and the V segment lost 4 bases, leaving 8 bases of the junction unmatched. In germline, CDR1 is LGHNA, CDR2 YSLEER. The CDR3 spans 18 residues. The CDR3 DNA reads as TGCGCCAGCAGCCTACTAGCGGGGGGGCTTAGGGGCACAGATACGCAGTATTTT. Protein product: CASSLLAGGLRGTDTQYF.

The rearrangement joins TRBV12-3 or TRBV12-4 to TRBJ2-3; possibly TRBD1 for D (6 bases). The CDR3 has 13 residues. Trimming took 7 bases from V and 3 from J, leaving 11 bases between them. CDR3 residues: CASIVQGTDTQYF. Written as DNA, the CDR3 is TGTGCCAGCATCGTACAGGGAACAGATACGCAGTATTTT.